This section outlines one T cell receptor (beta chain) sequence together with its context. Its antigen is unknown. This sample is part of a study of OX40 agonist ivuxolimab in advanced cancers. Study as a whole: Hepatocellular carcinoma, melanoma, renal cell or head and neck cancer affected the dose-escalation patients.

Germline V gives CDR1 MNHNY, CDR2 SVGAGI (reference sequence). The V and J ends lost 7 bases and 6 bases respectively, with 10 bases between them. The CDR3 consists of 11 residues. The investigators sampled blood at baseline, at cycle 4 day 1, and at cycle 7 day 1. Study-level findings and limits: Partial responders treated at 0.1-3.0 mg/kg exhibited clonal expansion among the lowest measured.

Generated by immunoSEQ multiplex PCR, the TCRdb table keeps only in-frame clones and is missing some. The table records some 70,000 clones, about 85% of them present only once. The chain has TRBV6-6 and TRBJ2-7; tentatively, D is TRBD1 or TRBD2 (5 bases each). Sequencing was performed on CD4+ or CD8+ T cells sorted from blood, taken in a trial of the OX40 agonist ivuxolimab. This sequence was found in an adult with an advanced solid tumor such as melanoma, head and neck, liver or kidney cancer. The CDR3, as DNA: TGTGCCAGCACAGAGGGGCTCGAGCAGTACTTC. It translates to CASTEGLEQYF.